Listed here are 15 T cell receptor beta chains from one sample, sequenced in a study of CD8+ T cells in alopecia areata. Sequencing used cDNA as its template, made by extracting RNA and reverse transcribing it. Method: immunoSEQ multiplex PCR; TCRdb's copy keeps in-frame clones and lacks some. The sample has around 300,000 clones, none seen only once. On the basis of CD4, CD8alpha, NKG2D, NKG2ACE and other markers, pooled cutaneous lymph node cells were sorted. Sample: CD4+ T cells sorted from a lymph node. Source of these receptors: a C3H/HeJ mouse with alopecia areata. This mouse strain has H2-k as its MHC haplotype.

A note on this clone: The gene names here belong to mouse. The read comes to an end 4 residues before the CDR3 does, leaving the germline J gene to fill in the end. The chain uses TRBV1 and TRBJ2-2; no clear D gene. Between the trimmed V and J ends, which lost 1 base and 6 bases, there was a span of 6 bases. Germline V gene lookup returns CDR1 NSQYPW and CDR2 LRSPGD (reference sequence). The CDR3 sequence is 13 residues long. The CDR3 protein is CTCSAVTSGQLYF. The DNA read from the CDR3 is TGCACCTGCAGTGCAGTGACATCCGGG. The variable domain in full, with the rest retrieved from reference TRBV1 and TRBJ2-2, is VTLLEQNPRWRLVPRGQAVNLRCILKNSQYPWMSWYQQDLQKQLQWLFTLRSPGDKEVKSLPGADYLATRVTDTELRLQVANMSQGRTLYCTCSAVTSGQLYFGEGSKLTVL.

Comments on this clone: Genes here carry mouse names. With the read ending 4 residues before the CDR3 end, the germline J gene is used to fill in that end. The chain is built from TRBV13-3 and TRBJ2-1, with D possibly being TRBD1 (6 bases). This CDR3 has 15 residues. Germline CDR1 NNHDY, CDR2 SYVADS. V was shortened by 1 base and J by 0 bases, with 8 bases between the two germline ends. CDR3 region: CASSDKGDNYAEQFF. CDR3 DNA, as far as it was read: TGTGCCAGCAGTGATAAGGGGGATAACTATGCT.

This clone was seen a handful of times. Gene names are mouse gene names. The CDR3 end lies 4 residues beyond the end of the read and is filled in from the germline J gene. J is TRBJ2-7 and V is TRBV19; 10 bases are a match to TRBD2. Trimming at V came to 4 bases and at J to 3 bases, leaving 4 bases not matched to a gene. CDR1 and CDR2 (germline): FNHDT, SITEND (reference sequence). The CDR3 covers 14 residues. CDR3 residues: CASSSDWGFYEQYF. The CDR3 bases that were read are TGTGCCAGCAGTTCGGACTGGGGGTTCTAT.

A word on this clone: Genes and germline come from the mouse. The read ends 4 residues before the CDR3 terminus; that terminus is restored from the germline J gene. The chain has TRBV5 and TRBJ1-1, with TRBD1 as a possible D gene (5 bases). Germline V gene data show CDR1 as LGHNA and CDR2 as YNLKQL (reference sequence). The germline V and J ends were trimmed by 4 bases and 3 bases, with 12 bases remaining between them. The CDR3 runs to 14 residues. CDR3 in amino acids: CASSPLLTDTEVFF. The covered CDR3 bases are TGTGCCAGCAGCCCCCTCCTGACAGACACA.

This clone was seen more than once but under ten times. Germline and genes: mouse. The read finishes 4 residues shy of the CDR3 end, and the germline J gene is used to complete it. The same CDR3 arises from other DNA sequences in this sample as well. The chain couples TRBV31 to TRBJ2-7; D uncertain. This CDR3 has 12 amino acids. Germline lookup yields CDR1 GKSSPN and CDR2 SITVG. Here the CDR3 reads CAWSLVGYEQYF. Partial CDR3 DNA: TGTGCCTGGAGTCTAGTTGGGTAT.

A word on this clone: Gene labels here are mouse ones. The CDR3 region is CASRRQTETLYF. Partial CDR3 DNA: TGTGCCAGCAGGAGACAGACAGAA. The gene calls are TRBV13-1 and TRBJ2-3; perhaps TRBD1 as D (5 bases). Read sequence stops 4 residues before the CDR3 end, and the germline J gene provides the missing end. CDR1 is NSHNY and CDR2 is SYGAGN in the germline V gene. V was cut by 5 bases and J by 4 bases, with 8 bases left in between. CDR3 length: 12 residues.

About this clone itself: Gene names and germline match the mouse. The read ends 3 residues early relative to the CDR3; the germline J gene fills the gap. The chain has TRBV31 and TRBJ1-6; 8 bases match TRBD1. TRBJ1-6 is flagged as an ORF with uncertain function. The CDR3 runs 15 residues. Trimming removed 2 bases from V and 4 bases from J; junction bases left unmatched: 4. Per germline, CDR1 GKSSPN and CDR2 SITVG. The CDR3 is CAWSLGQAYNSPLYF. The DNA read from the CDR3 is TGTGCCTGGAGTTTGGGACAGGCTTATAATTCGCCC.

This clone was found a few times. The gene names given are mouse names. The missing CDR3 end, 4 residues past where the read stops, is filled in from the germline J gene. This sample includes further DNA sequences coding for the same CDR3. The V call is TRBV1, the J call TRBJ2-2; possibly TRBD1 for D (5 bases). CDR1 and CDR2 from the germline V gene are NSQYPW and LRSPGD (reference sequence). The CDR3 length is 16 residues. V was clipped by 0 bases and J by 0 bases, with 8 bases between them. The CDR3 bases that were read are TGCACCTGCAGTGCAGATAGGGGAGCAAACACCGGG. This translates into CTCSADRGANTG. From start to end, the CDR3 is CTCSADRGANTGQLYF. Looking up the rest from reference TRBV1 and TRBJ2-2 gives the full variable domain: VTLLEQNPRWRLVPRGQAVNLRCILKNSQYPWMSWYQQDLQKQLQWLFTLRSPGDKEVKSLPGADYLATRVTDTELRLQVANMSQGRTLYCTCSADRGANTGQLYFGEGSKLTVL.

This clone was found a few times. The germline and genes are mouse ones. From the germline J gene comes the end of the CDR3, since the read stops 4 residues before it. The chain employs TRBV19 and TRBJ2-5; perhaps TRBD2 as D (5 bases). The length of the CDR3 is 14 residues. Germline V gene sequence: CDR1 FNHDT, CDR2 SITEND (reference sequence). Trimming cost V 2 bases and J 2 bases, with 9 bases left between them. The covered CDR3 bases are TGTGCCAGCAGTATCTCCTGGGCCCAAGAC. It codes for CASSISWAQD. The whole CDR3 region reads CASSISWAQDTQYF.

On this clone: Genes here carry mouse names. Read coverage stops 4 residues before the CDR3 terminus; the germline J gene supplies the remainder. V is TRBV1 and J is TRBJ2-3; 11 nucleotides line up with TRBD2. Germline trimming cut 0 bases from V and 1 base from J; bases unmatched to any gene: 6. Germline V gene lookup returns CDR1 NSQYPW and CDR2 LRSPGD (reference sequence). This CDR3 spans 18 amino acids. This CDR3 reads CTCSAEAGTGGGAETLYF. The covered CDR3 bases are TGCACCTGCAGTGCAGAGGCCGGGACTGGGGGTGGTGCAGAA. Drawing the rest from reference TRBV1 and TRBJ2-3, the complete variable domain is VTLLEQNPRWRLVPRGQAVNLRCILKNSQYPWMSWYQQDLQKQLQWLFTLRSPGDKEVKSLPGADYLATRVTDTELRLQVANMSQGRTLYCTCSAEAGTGGGAETLYFGSGTRLTVL.

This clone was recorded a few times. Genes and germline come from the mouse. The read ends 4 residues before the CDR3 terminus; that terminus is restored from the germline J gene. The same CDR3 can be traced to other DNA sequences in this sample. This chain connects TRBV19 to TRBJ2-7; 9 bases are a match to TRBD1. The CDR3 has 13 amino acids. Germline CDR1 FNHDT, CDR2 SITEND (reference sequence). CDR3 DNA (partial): TGTGCCAGCAGTATAGGGACAGGGGAT. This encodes CASSIGTGD. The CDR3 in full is CASSIGTGDEQYF.

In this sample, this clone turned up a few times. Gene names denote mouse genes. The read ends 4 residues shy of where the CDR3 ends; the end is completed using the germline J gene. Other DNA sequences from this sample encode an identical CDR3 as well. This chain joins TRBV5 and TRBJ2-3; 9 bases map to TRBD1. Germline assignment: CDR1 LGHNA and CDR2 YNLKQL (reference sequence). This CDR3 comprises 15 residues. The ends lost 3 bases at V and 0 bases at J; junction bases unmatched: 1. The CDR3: CASSQDRGSAETLYF. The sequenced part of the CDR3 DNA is TGTGCCAGCAGCCAGGACAGGGGAAGTGCAGAA.

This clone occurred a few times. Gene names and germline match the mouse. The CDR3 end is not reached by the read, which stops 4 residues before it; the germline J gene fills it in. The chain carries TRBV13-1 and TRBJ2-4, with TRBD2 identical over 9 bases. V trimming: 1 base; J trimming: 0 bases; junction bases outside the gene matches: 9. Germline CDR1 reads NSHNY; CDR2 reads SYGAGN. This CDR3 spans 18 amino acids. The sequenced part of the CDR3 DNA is TGTGCCAGCAGTGATCCAAGACTGGGGGAGTCTAGTCAAAAC. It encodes CASSDPRLGESSQN. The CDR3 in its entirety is CASSDPRLGESSQNTLYF.

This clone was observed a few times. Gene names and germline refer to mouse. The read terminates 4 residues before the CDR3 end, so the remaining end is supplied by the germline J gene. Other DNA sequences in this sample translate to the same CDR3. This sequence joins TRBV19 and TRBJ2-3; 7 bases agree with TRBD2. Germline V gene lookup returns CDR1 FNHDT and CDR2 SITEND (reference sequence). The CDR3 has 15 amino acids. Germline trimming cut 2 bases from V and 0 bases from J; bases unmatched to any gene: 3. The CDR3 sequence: CASSIWGVSAETLYF. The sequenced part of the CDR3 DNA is TGTGCCAGCAGTATTTGGGGGGTTAGTGCAGAA.

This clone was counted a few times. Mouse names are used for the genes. CDR3 DNA (partial): TGTGCCAGCAGTGATGCAGGCAGGGGAGACACA. Translated: CASSDAGRGDT. The entire CDR3 reads CASSDAGRGDTEVFF. This chain uses TRBV13-1 with TRBJ1-1; D perhaps matches TRBD1 (6 bases). The CDR3 end falls 4 residues outside the read, so it is completed with the germline J gene. Germline V gene lookup returns CDR1 NSHNY and CDR2 SYGAGN. V was trimmed by 0 bases and J by 3 bases, leaving 12 bases between them. The CDR3 covers 15 residues.